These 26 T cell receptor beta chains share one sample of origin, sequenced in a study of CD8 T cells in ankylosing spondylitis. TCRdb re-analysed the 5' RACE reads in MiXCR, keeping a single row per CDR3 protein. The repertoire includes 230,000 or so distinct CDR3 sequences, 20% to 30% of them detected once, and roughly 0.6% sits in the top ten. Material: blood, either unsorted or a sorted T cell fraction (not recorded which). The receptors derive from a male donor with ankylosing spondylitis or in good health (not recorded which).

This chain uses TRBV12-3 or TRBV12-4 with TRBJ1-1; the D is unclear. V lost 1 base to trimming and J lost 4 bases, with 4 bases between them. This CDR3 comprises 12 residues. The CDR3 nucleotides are TGTGCCAGCAGTTTAGTAAGCACTGAAGCTTTCTTT. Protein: CASSLVSTEAFF.

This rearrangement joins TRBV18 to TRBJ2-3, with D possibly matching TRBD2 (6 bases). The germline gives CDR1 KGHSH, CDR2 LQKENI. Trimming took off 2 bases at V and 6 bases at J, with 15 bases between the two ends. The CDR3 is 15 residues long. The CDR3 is CASSPSQAGIDTQYF. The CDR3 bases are TGTGCCAGCTCACCAAGCCAGGCGGGGATTGATACGCAGTATTTT.

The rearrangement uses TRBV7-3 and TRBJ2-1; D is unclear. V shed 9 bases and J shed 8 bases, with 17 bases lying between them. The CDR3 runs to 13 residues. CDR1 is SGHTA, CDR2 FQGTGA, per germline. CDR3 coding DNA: TGTGCCAGACCCTCCGGGCAAGCCTATGAGCAGTTCTTC. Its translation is CARPSGQAYEQFF.

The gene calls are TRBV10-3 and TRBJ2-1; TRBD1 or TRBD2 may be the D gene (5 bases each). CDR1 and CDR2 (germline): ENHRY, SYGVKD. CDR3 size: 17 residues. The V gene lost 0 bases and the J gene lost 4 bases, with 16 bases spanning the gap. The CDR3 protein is CAISESAGDRAYNEQFF. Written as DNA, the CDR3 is TGTGCCATCAGTGAGTCGGCCGGGGACCGAGCATACAATGAGCAGTTCTTC.

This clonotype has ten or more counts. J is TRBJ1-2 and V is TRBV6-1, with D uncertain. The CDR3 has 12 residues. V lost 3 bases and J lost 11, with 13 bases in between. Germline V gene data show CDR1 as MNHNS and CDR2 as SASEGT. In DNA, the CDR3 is TGTGCCAGCAGTGATTTCCAGCAAGCATACACCTTC. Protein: CASSDFQQAYTF.

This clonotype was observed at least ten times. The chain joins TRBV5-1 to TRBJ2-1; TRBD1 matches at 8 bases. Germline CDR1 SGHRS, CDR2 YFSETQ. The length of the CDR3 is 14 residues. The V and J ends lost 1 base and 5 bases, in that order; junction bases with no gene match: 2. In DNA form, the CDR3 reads TGCGCCAGCAGCTTGCACAGGGGGAACAATGAGCAGTTCTTC. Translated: CASSLHRGNNEQFF.

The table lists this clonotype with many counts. The CDR3: CASSSPWGANEKLFF. The DNA for the CDR3 is TGTGCCAGCAGCTCGCCGTGGGGGGCTAATGAAAAACTGTTTTTT. The chain couples TRBV11-2 to TRBJ1-4, with D possibly being TRBD1 (5 bases). The V and J ends lost 4 bases and 3 bases respectively, with 12 bases between them. Germline values: CDR1 SGHAT, CDR2 FQNNGV. The CDR3 contains 15 residues. Using reference TRBV11-2 and TRBJ1-4 for the parts outside the CDR3, the full variable domain is EAGVAQSPRYKIIEKRQSVAFWCNPISGHATLYWYQQILGQGPKLLIQFQNNGVVDDSQLPKDRFSAERLKGVDSTLKIQPAKLEDSAVYLCASSSPWGANEKLFFGSGTQLSVL.

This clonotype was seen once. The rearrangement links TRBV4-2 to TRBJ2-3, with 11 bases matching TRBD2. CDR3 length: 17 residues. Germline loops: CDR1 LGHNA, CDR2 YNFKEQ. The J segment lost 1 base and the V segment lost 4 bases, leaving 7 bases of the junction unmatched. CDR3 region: CASSPMTSGARTDTQYF. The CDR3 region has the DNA TGTGCCAGCAGCCCCATGACTAGCGGGGCCCGCACAGATACGCAGTATTTT.

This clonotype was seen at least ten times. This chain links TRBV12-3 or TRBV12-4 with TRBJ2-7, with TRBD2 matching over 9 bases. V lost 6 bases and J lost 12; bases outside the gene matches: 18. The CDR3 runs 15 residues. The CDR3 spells CASSQTSGPLQVRYF. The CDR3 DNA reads TGTGCCAGCAGCCAGACTAGCGGTCCCCTCCAGGTGAGGTACTTC.

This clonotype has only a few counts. CDR3 region: CASSGPTDTQYF. For the CDR3, the DNA is TGTGCCAGCAGTGGGCCCACAGATACGCAGTATTTT. J is TRBJ2-3 and V is TRBV2; D is undetermined. Germline assignment: CDR1 SNHLY and CDR2 FYNNEI. This CDR3 is built from 12 residues. Trimming took off 4 bases at V and 2 bases at J, with 4 bases between the two ends.

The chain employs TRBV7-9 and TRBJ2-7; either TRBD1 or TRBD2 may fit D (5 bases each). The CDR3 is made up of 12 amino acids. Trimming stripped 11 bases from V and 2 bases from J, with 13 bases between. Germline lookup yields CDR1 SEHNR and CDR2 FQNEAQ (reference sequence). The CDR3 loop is CASGTQTYEQYF. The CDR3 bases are TGTGCCTCCGGGACCCAGACCTACGAGCAGTACTTC.

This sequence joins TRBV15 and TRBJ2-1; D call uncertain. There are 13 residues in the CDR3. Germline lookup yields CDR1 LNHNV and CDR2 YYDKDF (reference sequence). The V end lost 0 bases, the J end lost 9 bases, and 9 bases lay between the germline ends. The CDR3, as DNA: TGTGCCACCAGCAGAGATCCACATGGTGAGCAGTTCTTC. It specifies CATSRDPHGEQFF. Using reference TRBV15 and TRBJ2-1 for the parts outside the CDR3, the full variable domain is DAMVIQNPRYQVTQFGKPVTLSCSQTLNHNVMYWYQQKSSQAPKLLFHYYDKDFNNEADTPDNFQSRRPNTSFCFLDIRSPGLGDTAMYLCATSRDPHGEQFFGPGTRLTVL.

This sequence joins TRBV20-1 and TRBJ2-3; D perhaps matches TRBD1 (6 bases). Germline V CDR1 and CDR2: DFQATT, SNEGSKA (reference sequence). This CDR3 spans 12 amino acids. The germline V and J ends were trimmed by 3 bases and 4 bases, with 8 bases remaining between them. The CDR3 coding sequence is TGCAGTGCTAGGACAGGAGCAGATACGCAGTATTTT. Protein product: CSARTGADTQYF.

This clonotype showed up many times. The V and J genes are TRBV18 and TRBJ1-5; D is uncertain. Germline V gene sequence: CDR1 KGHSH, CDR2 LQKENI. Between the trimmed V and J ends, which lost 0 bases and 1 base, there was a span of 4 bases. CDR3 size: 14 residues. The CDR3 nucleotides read TGTGCCAGCTCACCACCGGGGAGCAATCAGCCCCAGCATTTT. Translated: CASSPPGSNQPQHF.

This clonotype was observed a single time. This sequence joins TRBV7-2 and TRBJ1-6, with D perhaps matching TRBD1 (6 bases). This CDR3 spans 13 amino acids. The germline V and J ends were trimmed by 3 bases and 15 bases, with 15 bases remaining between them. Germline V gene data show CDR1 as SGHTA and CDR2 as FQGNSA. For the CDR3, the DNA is TGTGCCAGCAGCTTGGGACCCAAACAGGGCCTCCACTTT. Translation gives CASSLGPKQGLHF.

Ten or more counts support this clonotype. The CDR3 DNA reads TGCAGTGCTTCTCCGGGACAGGGCTTGACACCCCTCCACTTT. It specifies CSASPGQGLTPLHF. The V call is TRBV20-1, the J call TRBJ1-6; 9 bases map to TRBD1. This CDR3 contains 14 residues. The J segment lost 11 bases and the V segment lost 5 bases, leaving 10 bases of the junction unmatched. Germline CDR1 is DFQATT and CDR2 is SNEGSKA (reference sequence).

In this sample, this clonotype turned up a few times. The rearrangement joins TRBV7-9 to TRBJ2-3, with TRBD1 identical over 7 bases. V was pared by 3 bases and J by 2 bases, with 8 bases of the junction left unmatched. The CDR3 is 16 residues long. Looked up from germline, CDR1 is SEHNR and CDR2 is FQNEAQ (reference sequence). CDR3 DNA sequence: TGTGCCAGCAGCTTCTGGGGACAGAAACACACAGATACGCAGTATTTT. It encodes CASSFWGQKHTDTQYF.

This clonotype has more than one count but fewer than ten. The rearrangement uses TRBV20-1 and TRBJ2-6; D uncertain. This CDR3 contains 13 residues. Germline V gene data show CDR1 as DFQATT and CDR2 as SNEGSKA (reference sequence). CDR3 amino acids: CSTGISGANVLTF. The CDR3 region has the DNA TGCAGCACGGGTATTTCTGGGGCCAACGTCCTGACTTTC.

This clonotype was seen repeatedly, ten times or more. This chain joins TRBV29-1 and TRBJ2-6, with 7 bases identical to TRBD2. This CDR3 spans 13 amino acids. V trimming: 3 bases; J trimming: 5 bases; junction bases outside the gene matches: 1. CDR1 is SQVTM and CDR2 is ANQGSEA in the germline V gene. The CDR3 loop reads CSVEGGRANVLTF. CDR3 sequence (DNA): TGCAGCGTTGAGGGGGGGAGGGCCAACGTCCTGACTTTC.

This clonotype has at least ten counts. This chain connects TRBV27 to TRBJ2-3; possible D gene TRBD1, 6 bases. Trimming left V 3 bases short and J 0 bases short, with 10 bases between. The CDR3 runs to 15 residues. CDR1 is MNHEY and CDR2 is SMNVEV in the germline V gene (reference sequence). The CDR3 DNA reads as TGTGCCAGCAGTTTTAGGGGGTCTAGCACAGATACGCAGTATTTT. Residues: CASSFRGSSTDTQYF.

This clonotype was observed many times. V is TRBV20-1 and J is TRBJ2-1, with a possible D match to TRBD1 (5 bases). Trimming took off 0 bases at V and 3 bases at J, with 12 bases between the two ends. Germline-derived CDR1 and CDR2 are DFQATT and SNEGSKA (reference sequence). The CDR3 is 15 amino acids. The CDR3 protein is CSARDGQENYNEQFF. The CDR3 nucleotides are TGCAGTGCTAGAGATGGACAAGAAAACTACAATGAGCAGTTCTTC.

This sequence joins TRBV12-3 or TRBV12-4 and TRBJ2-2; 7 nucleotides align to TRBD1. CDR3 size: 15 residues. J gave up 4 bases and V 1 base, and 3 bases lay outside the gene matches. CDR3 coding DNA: TGTGCCAGCAGTTTAGTGACAGGGAGCACCGGGGAGCTGTTTTTT. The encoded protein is CASSLVTGSTGELFF.

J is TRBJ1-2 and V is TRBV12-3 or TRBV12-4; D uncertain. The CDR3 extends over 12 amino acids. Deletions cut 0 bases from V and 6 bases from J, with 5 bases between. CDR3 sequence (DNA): TGTGCCAGCAGTTTAGCGACGGATGGCTACACCTTC. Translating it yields CASSLATDGYTF.

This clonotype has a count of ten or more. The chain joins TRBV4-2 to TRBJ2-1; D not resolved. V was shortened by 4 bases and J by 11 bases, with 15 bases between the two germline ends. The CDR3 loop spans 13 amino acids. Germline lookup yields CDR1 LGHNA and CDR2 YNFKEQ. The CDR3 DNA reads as TGTGCCAGCAGCCGTTCGGGCGAAGAAAAGCAGTTCTTC. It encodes CASSRSGEEKQFF.

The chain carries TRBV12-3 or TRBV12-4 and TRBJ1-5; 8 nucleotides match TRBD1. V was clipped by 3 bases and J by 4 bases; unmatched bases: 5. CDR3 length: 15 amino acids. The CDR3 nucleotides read TGTGCCAGCAGTTTTGACAGGGGTAAAAATCAGCCCCAGCATTTT. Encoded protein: CASSFDRGKNQPQHF.

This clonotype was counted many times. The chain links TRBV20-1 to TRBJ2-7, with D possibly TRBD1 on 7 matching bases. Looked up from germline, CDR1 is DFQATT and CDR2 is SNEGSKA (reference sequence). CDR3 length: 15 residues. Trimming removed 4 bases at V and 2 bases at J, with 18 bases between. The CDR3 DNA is TGCAGTGCTACAGGGGGGATAGACAGAACCTACGAGCAGTACTTC. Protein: CSATGGIDRTYEQYF.